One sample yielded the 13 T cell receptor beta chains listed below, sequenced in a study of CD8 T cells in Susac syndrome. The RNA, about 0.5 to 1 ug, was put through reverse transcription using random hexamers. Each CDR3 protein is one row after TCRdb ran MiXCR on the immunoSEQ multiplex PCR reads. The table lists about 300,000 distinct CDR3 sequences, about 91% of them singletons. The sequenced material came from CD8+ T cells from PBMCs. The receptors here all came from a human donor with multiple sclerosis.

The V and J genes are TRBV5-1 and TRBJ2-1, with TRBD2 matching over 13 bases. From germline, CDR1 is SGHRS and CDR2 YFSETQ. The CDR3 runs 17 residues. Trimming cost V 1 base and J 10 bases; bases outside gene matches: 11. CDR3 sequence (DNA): TGCGCCAGCAGCTTGTGGGAGGGGACTAGCGGGACGGGCGAGCAGTTCTTC. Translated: CASSLWEGTSGTGEQFF.

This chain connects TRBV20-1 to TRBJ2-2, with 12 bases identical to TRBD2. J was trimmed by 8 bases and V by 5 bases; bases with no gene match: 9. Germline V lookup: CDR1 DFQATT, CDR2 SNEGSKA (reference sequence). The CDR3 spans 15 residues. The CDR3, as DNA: TGCAGTGCTTCCCCCCTAGCGGGAGGGCCGGGGGAGCTGTTTTTT. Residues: CSASPLAGGPGELFF.

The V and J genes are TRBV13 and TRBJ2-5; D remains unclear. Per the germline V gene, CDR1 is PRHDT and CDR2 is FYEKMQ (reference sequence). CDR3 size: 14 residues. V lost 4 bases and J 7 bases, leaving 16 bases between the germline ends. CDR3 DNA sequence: TGTGCCAGCAGCTCACCCGGTTTCGTTAGGACCCAGTACTTC. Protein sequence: CASSSPGFVRTQYF.

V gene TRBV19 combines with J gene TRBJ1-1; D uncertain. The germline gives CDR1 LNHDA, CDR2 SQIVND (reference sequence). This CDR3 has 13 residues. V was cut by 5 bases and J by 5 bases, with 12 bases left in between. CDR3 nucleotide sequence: TGTGCCAGTAGTCCGTTCGGGGTAACTGAAGCTTTCTTT. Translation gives CASSPFGVTEAFF.

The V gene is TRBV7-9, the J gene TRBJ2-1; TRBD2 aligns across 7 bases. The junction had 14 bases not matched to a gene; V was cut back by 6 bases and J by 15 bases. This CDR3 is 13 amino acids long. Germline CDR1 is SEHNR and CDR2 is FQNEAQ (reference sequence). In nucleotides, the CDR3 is TGTGCCAGCAGTCCCCAGGCCAGCGGGACGGGGTTCTTC. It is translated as CASSPQASGTGFF.

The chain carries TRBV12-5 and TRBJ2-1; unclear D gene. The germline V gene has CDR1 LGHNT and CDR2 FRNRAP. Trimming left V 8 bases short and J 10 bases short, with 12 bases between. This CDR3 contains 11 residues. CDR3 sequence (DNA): TGTGCTAGTAGATTGGAGACAGAGCAGTTCTTC. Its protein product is CASRLETEQFF.

This chain's CDR3 is CASTNNIAGGEGYTF. In DNA form, the CDR3 reads TGTGCCAGCACCAATAATATAGCAGGAGGGGAAGGCTACACCTTC. The chain carries TRBV28 and TRBJ1-2; TRBD1 is a possible D gene (5 bases). Trimming cost V 7 bases and J 8 bases, with 23 bases left between them. CDR1 and CDR2 (germline): MDHEN, SYDVKM. This CDR3 has 15 residues.

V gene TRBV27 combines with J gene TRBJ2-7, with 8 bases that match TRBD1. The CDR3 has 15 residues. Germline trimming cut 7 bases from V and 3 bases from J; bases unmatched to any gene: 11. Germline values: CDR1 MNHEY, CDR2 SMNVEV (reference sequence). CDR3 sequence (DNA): TGTGCCAGCACCGTTACGGGCAGGGGGCTCTACGAGCAGTACTTC. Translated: CASTVTGRGLYEQYF.

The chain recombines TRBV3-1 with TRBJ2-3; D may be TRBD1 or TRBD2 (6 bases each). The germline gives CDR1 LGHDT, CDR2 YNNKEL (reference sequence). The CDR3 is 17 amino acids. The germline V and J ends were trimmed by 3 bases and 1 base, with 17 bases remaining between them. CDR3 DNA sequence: TGTGCCAGCAGCCAGGGGGGAGGACAGCTAGGCACAGATACGCAGTATTTT. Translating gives CASSQGGGQLGTDTQYF.

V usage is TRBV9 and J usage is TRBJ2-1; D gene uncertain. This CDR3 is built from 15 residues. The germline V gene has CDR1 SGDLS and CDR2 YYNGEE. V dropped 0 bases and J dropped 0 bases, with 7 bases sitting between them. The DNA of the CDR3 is TGTGCCAGCAGCGTAGGCGGAAACTCCTACAATGAGCAGTTCTTC. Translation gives CASSVGGNSYNEQFF.

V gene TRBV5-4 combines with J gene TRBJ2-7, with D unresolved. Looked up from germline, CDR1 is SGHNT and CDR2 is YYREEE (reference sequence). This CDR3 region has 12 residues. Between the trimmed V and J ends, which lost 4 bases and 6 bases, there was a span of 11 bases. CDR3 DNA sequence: TGTGCCAGCAGCCAAGGGTCCCTCGAGCAGTACTTC. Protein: CASSQGSLEQYF.

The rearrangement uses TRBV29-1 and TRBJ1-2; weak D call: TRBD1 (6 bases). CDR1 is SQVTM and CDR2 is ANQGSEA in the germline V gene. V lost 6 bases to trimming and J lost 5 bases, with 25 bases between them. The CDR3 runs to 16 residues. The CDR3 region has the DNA TGCAGCGTAATGGGGACTCCGTCGAACAGGGAATATGGCTACACCTTC. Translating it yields CSVMGTPSNREYGYTF.

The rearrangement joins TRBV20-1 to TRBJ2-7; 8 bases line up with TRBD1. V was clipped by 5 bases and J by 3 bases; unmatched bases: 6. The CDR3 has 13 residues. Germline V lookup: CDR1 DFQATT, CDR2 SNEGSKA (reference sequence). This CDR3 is CSAPDGQGYEQYF. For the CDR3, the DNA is TGCAGTGCTCCTGACGGACAGGGCTACGAGCAGTACTTC.